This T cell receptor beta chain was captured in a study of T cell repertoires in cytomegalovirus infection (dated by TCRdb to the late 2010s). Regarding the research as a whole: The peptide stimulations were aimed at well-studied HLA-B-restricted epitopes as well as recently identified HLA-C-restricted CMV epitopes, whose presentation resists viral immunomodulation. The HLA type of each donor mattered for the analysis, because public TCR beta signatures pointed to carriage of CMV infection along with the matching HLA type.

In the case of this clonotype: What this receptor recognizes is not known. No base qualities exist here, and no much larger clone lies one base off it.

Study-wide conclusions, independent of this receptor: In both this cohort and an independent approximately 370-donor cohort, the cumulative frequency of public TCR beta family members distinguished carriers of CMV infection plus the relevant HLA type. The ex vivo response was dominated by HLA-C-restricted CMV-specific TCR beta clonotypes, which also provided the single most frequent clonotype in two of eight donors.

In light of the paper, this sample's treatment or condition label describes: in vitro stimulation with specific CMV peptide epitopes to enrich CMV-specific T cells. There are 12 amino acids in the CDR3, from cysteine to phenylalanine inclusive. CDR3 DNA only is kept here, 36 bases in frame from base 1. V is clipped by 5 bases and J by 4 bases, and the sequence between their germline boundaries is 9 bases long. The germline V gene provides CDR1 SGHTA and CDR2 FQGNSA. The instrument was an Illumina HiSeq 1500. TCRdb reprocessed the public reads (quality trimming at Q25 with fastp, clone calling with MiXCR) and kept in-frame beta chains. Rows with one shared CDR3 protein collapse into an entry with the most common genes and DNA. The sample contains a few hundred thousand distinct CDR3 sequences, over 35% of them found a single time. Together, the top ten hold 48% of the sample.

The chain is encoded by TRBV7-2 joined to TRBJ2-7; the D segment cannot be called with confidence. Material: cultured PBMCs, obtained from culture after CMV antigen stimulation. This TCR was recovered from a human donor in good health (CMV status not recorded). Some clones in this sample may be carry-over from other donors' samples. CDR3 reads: CASSPRKYEQYF. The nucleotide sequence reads TGTGCCAGCAGCCCCCGGAAATACGAGCAGTACTTC.